The present T cell receptor beta chain was sequenced within a study of radiotherapy plus CTLA-4 blockade in lung cancer. Across the study: In under 20% of patients, objective responses were seen; roughly 30% had disease control.

For this clone: Antigen specificity is unknown. The junction and the germline gene differ at one end; a read error may be behind it.

Libraries were prepared by immunoSEQ multiplex PCR; TCRdb keeps only in-frame clonotypes and omits some of them. This sample has approximately 99,000 clones, with around 90% found just once. Study conclusions and caveats: Once radiotherapy plus ipilimumab had been given, TCR clones derived from tumor expanded in blood. Increased serum interferon-beta after radiation also reportedly predicted response strongly.

Treatment of patients with chemo-refractory metastatic non-small-cell lung cancer consisted of focal radiation plus CTLA-4 blockade with ipilimumab. The CDR3 has 16 amino acids. Germline CDR1 is MNHEY and CDR2 is SVGAGI. The input for sequencing was peripheral blood, taken from a patient treated with radiotherapy plus ipilimumab. This TCR derives from a human donor with non-small cell lung cancer that progressed on radiotherapy plus ipilimumab. V gene TRBV6-5 combines with J gene TRBJ2-5, with 10 bases aligning to TRBD1. CDR3 coding DNA: TGTGCCAGCAGTTACTCGCTGGGACAGGGGACAGAGACCCCGTACTTC. It is translated as CASSYSLGQGTETPYF.